The following is a T cell receptor beta chain sequence with its context. Its specificity is not known. Just one base apart from a much larger clone, this may be a read error. Before being chosen for sequencing, patients had shown CD8+CD57+ cell expansion by flow cytometry. There was no therapy given to any patient before the blood sampling took place. This sample was taken from a study of CD8+CD57+ T cells in acquired aplastic anemia. TCR beta VDJ and CDR3 profiles were obtained from a genomic DNA template. Each CDR3 protein gets one entry after TCRdb re-called the reads with MiXCR. This sample has around 190,000 distinct CDR3 sequences, with around 50% found just once. General study results and limits: Common to patients and controls were about 31 CD8+ CDR3 sequences.

Specimen: sorted CD4+, CD8+, or CD8+CD57+ T cells (not recorded which) from PBMCs. The TCR originated in a human donor with aplastic anemia.

The CDR3 sequence: CASRTDPGQTQYF. In DNA form, the CDR3 reads TGTGCCAGCAGGACGGACCCCGGACAGACCCAGTACTTC. The chain employs TRBV27 and TRBJ2-5; D is ambiguous. The CDR3 loop spans 13 amino acids. Germline CDR1 and CDR2: MNHEY and SMNVEV (reference sequence). Trimming took 6 bases from V and 6 from J, leaving 14 bases between them.